These 5 T cell receptor beta chains were sequenced from one sample in a study of CXCR3-negative and CXCR3-positive naive CD8 T cells. Through 5' RACE with UMI labels, the TRB cDNA libraries were prepared. Following a re-call of the 5' RACE reads, TCRdb has one entry per CDR3 protein and lacks DNA. The repertoire shows approximately 45,000 distinct CDR3 sequences; the top ten hold roughly 14%. The source material was memory CD8+ T cells from blood. The receptors here all came from a human donor in good health. Some clones in this sample may be carry-over from other donors' samples.

J is TRBJ2-1 and V is TRBV6-2 or TRBV6-3. CDR3 length: 13 residues. The germline gives CDR1 MNHEY, CDR2 SVGEGT. Here the CDR3 reads CASSYTEERDLFF.

CDR3: CAISDGEMNTEAFF. The V call is TRBV10-3, the J call TRBJ1-1. There are 14 residues in the CDR3. Germline CDR1 and CDR2: ENHRY and SYGVKD.

This rearrangement joins TRBV6-5 to TRBJ2-7. Germline V gene lookup returns CDR1 MNHEY and CDR2 SVGAGI. The CDR3 consists of 15 residues. The CDR3 sequence: CASSYSAQVGYEQYF.

V and J are TRBV20-1 and TRBJ2-1; TCRdb reports TRBD2, a call that lacks DNA to check it against. This CDR3 comprises 15 residues. Germline-derived CDR1 and CDR2 are DFQATT and SNEGSKA (reference sequence). The CDR3: CSASSYGLAHNEQFF.

V and J are TRBV6-4 and TRBJ2-3; the TRBD2 assignment by TCRdb is unverifiable without DNA. This CDR3 is 14 amino acids long. Germline lookup yields CDR1 MRHNA and CDR2 SNTAGT. Here the CDR3 reads CASSERGGPDRQYF.